This T cell receptor (beta chain) originates from a study of blood T cell repertoires in COVID-19. Study summary: Donors in the United States, Italy and Spain gave samples during acute or convalescent COVID-19. PBMCs, B-cell-depleted T cells, or T cells were the source of the cDNA or gDNA that made up the material.

In the original workflow: Using reference gene primer amplification, nucleated cell counts were estimated. TCRdb keeps only in-frame clones here, not all; method: immunoSEQ multiplex PCR. V and J calls and clone size follow that table, whereas D and trimming were derived from the DNA. The data show tens of thousands of clones, 75% to 90% seen once. The CDR3 runs 16 residues. V shed 5 bases and J 14 bases; nucleotides not matched to a gene: 18. The germline CDR1 and CDR2 sequences are SEHNR and FQNEAQ (reference sequence). The sample consisted of peripheral blood. This receptor was obtained from a human donor in a cohort sampled during active COVID-19. The rearrangement joins TRBV7-9 to TRBJ1-6; 7 nucleotides align to TRBD1. The CDR3 reads CASSLGTDILGGSLHF. The CDR3 bases are TGTGCCAGCAGCCTGGGGACAGACATTCTGGGCGGTTCCCTCCACTTT.